A selection of T cell receptor beta chains follows, all from one sample in a study of shared clonotypes between healthy human individuals. Libraries were prepared by immunoSEQ multiplex PCR; TCRdb keeps only in-frame clonotypes and omits some of them. The sample lists millions of clones, roughly 94% occurring once. What was sequenced was naive CD4+ T cells sorted from blood. These receptors all stem from a man between 18 and 29 years old in good health. CDR3s include the opening cysteine and the closing phenylalanine or tryptophan. The D gene is left open where the match is weak. Rows may omit the clone size; those that give it use once, few, many or a size class.

clone_size	v_call	d_call	j_call	cdr3_nt	cdr3_aa
NA	TRBV5-6	NA	TRBJ1-5	TGTGCCAGCAGCCTCACCGGGAGGAATCAGCCCCAGCATTTT	CASSLTGRNQPQHF
NA	TRBV5-1	NA	TRBJ1-2	TGCGCCAGCAGCTTGACAGGGAGAGGGAACTATGGCTACACCTTC	CASSLTGRGNYGYTF
NA	TRBV6-5	NA	TRBJ1-1	TGTGCCAGCAGTATAACCGATATGAACACTGAAGCTTTCTTT	CASSITDMNTEAFF
NA	TRBV7-6	TRBD1	TRBJ2-5	TGTGCCAGCAGCTTAGCAGGGGGCAACCAAGAGACCCAGTACTTC	CASSLAGGNQETQYF
NA	TRBV5-4	TRBD1	TRBJ2-3	TGTGCCAGCAGCCCTCGACAGGGTACAGATACGCAGTATTTT	CASSPRQGTDTQYF
NA	TRBV14	NA	TRBJ1-1	TGTGCCAGCAGCCAAGTAGACACTGAAGCTTTCTTT	CASSQVDTEAFF
NA	TRBV7-6	TRBD2	TRBJ2-5	TGTGCCAGCAGCTCGTTGACTAGCGGGACACAAGAGACCCAGTACTTC	CASSSLTSGTQETQYF
NA	TRBV5-4	TRBD1	TRBJ2-6	TGTGCCAGCAGCCCGGACAGGGGGCGGGGTGGGGCCAACGTCCTGACTTTC	CASSPDRGRGGANVLTF
NA	TRBV5-6	TRBD1	TRBJ2-1	TGTGCCAGCAGCGCGGGACAGGGGGTCTACAATGAGCAGTTCTTC	CASSAGQGVYNEQFF
NA	TRBV4-3	NA	TRBJ1-1	TGCGCCAGCAGCCAAGATTCCTGGGCCGAAGCTTTCTTT	CASSQDSWAEAFF
once	TRBV4-1	TRBD1	TRBJ2-7	TGCGCCAGCAGCCAAGACGACGACAGGGCATATTCCTACGAGCAGTACTTC	CASSQDDDRAYSYEQYF
NA	TRBV5-1	NA	TRBJ2-1	TGCGCCAGCAGGTCGACAGGCCAGTCCTACAATGAGCAGTTCTTC	CASRSTGQSYNEQFF
NA	TRBV7-2	TRBD2	TRBJ2-7	TGTGCCAGCAGCCCGACTAGCGGGGGGGCACGCGAGCAGTACTTC	CASSPTSGGAREQYF
NA	TRBV28	TRBD1	TRBJ1-1	TGTGCCAGCAGCGGGGGACAGCTCACTGAAGCTTTCTTT	CASSGGQLTEAFF
NA	TRBV7-2	TRBD1	TRBJ1-2	TGTGCCAGCAGCTTCGGACAGGGTGGCAACTATGGCTACACCTTC	CASSFGQGGNYGYTF
NA	TRBV19	NA	TRBJ1-5	TGTGCCAGTAGTACCCCCGACAGCCTTTTCTATAGCAATCAGCCCCAGCATTTT	CASSTPDSLFYSNQPQHF